The 25 T cell receptor beta chains presented below share a single source sample, sequenced in a study of cytomegalovirus exposure and HLA in healthy donors. Use of 60 Vbeta and 13 Jbeta primers characterized the PCR. Repertoires were generated with immunoSEQ multiplex PCR, while TCRdb's copy carries only in-frame clones and drops some. Counted here are approximately 210,000 clones, 75% to 80% occurring once; the ten biggest clones make up approximately 1.8%. Sample: PBMCs. The receptor set was obtained from a male donor in good health and CMV-seronegative.

V usage is TRBV7-9 and J usage is TRBJ1-4, with a tentative D call TRBD1 (5 bases). Germline CDR1 and CDR2: SEHNR and FQNEAQ (reference sequence). The CDR3 sequence is 13 residues long. With 5 bases removed from V and 8 bases from J, the gap between germline ends came to 12 bases. CDR3 amino acids: CASSAGEGEKLFF. CDR3 bases: TGTGCCAGCAGCGCGGGGGAGGGAGAAAAACTGTTTTTT.

The rearrangement joins TRBV19 to TRBJ1-4, with 7 bases aligning to TRBD1. This CDR3 is built from 15 residues. The V segment lost 6 bases and the J segment 0 bases; nucleotides outside the gene matches: 4. Germline V gene data show CDR1 as LNHDA and CDR2 as SQIVND (reference sequence). In nucleotides, the CDR3 is TGTGCCAGTAGAAGGGGGCCCGCAACTAATGAAAAACTGTTTTTT. This encodes CASRRGPATNEKLFF.

The genes are TRBV11-2 and TRBJ1-5; maybe TRBD1 (5 bases). Trimming cost V 5 bases and J 7 bases, with 15 bases left between them. The germline CDR1 and CDR2 sequences are SGHAT and FQNNGV. The length of the CDR3 is 14 residues. CDR3 amino acids: CASSKDSFAQPQHF. Written as DNA, the CDR3 is TGTGCCAGCAGCAAAGACAGTTTTGCGCAGCCCCAGCATTTT.

V and J are TRBV10-3 and TRBJ1-4; 8 nucleotides line up with TRBD1. Germline V gene lookup returns CDR1 ENHRY and CDR2 SYGVKD. The CDR3 runs 17 residues. The V segment lost 2 bases and the J segment 7 bases; nucleotides outside the gene matches: 12. CDR3 coding DNA: TGTGCCATCAGTGAGCGTTTCACCGGGACAGGAGGTGAAAAACTGTTTTTT. It yields the protein CAISERFTGTGGEKLFF.

This rearrangement joins TRBV19 to TRBJ2-1; D remains unclear. In germline, CDR1 is LNHDA, CDR2 SQIVND (reference sequence). The CDR3 is made up of 15 amino acids. V was clipped by 5 bases and J by 5 bases, with 16 bases between them. CDR3 sequence (DNA): TGTGCCAGTAGTTTGACTTCCACCTACCACAATGAGCAGTTCTTC. Its protein product is CASSLTSTYHNEQFF.

The chain uses TRBV6-5 and TRBJ2-5; TRBD2 matches at 8 bases. This CDR3 has 13 amino acids. The germline gives CDR1 MNHEY, CDR2 SVGAGI. After removal of 6 bases from V and 4 bases from J, the junction contained 4 bases not matched to a gene. This chain's CDR3 is CASRGLVGETQYF. CDR3 DNA sequence: TGTGCCAGCAGGGGACTAGTTGGAGAGACCCAGTACTTC.

The chain recombines TRBV19 with TRBJ2-1; D remains ambiguous. With 1 base removed from V and 6 bases from J, the gap between germline ends came to 7 bases. Germline V gene sequence: CDR1 LNHDA, CDR2 SQIVND (reference sequence). The CDR3 is made up of 13 amino acids. For the CDR3, the DNA is TGTGCCAGTAGTATAGCACCAGGCAATGAGCAGTTCTTC. Translating gives CASSIAPGNEQFF.

The V call is TRBV15, the J call TRBJ2-7, with D possibly TRBD1 on 5 matching bases. V lost 1 base and J lost 2, with 12 bases in between. The CDR3 contains 15 residues. Germline V gene lookup returns CDR1 LNHNV and CDR2 YYDKDF (reference sequence). CDR3 region: CATSRGQTVTYEQYF. The DNA of the CDR3 is TGTGCCACCAGCAGAGGACAGACAGTTACCTACGAGCAGTACTTC.

The chain has TRBV7-2 and TRBJ1-1, with TRBD1 as a possible D gene (6 bases). The CDR3 has 13 amino acids. CDR1 is SGHTA and CDR2 is FQGNSA in the germline V gene. V was clipped by 3 bases and J by 4 bases, with 9 bases between them. CDR3 protein: CASSFRQVTEAFF. CDR3 in DNA: TGTGCCAGCAGCTTCAGACAGGTCACTGAAGCTTTCTTT.

To note about this clone: The junction differs from germline at one of its ends, possibly a read error. The sample contains more than one DNA sequence encoding this CDR3. This rearrangement joins TRBV10-3 to TRBJ2-3, with 7 bases lining up with TRBD2. Germline V gene data show CDR1 as ENHRY and CDR2 as SYGVKD. This CDR3 has 16 residues. CDR3 region: CAISESGGSSTDTQYF. The CDR3 DNA follows: TGTGCCATCAGTGAGTCGGGGGGGTCTAGCACGGATACGCAGTATTTT.

The chain uses TRBV9 and TRBJ2-1; TRBD2 is a possible D gene (5 bases). Germline loops: CDR1 SGDLS, CDR2 YYNGEE. Between the trimmed V and J ends, which lost 0 bases and 4 bases, there was a span of 11 bases. This CDR3 is 15 amino acids long. CDR3: CASSVAGLAYNEQFF. CDR3 DNA sequence: TGTGCCAGCAGCGTAGCTGGGTTAGCGTACAATGAGCAGTTCTTC.

This chain uses TRBV29-1 with TRBJ2-5, with TRBD2 matching over 7 bases. The J call may be wrong; the DNA end is better matched by TRBJ2-7. Germline V gene data show CDR1 as SQVTM and CDR2 as ANQGSEA. This CDR3 is built from 12 residues. The CDR3 sequence is CSAGGSPYEQYF. The CDR3 DNA sequence: TGCAGCGCCGGGGGGAGTCCCTACGAGCAGTACTTC.

The chain employs TRBV9 and TRBJ2-5, with 7 bases fitting TRBD2. The germline CDR1 and CDR2 sequences are SGDLS and YYNGEE. This CDR3 comprises 12 residues. V lost 3 bases, J lost 5 bases, and 1 base stayed unmatched. The CDR3 sequence: CASSGLAETQYF. CDR3 coding DNA: TGTGCCAGCAGCGGACTAGCCGAGACCCAGTACTTC. The entire variable domain, with the rest obtained from reference TRBV9 and TRBJ2-5, is as follows: DSGVTQTPKHLITATGQRVTLRCSPRSGDLSVYWYQQSLDQGLQFLIQYYNGEERAKGNILERFSAQQFPDLHSELNLSSLELGDSALYFCASSGLAETQYFGPGTRLLVL.

The chain combines TRBV7-2 with TRBJ2-7; tentative D call: TRBD2 (6 bases). Germline assignment: CDR1 SGHTA and CDR2 FQGNSA. The CDR3 loop spans 14 amino acids. Trimming shortened V by 8 bases and J by 3 bases, and 17 bases separated the two germline ends. The CDR3 is CASRRAEGYYEQYF. CDR3 bases: TGTGCCAGCCGGAGGGCAGAGGGCTACTACGAGCAGTACTTC.

The rearrangement links TRBV15 to TRBJ2-3; TRBD1 is a possible D gene (6 bases). Trimming cost V 0 bases and J 6 bases, with 19 bases left between them. This CDR3 comprises 17 residues. Germline-derived CDR1 and CDR2 are LNHNV and YYDKDF (reference sequence). CDR3 in amino acids: CATSRDLQGPVSDTQYF. The CDR3 region has the DNA TGTGCCACCAGCAGAGATCTGCAGGGGCCTGTGTCGGATACGCAGTATTTT.

The chain joins TRBV27 to TRBJ1-2, with 10 bases aligning to TRBD1. Germline V gives CDR1 MNHEY, CDR2 SMNVEV (reference sequence). The CDR3 is 14 amino acids. Losses at the gene ends were 6 bases for V and 5 bases for J; bases not matched to a gene: 6. The CDR3 DNA is TGTGCCAGCAGGGGACAGGGGCCACGATATGGCTACACCTTC. It specifies CASRGQGPRYGYTF.

The chain couples TRBV7-3 to TRBJ2-2, with a tentative D call TRBD1 (6 bases). The length of the CDR3 is 14 residues. Trimming took 5 bases from V and 5 from J, leaving 12 bases between them. Germline assignment: CDR1 SGHTA and CDR2 FQGTGA. The CDR3 loop is CASSAKQGTGELFF. CDR3 coding DNA: TGTGCCAGCAGCGCCAAACAGGGAACCGGGGAGCTGTTTTTT.

The rearrangement links TRBV7-8 to TRBJ2-7, with TRBD2 matching 7 bases. CDR1 is SGHVS and CDR2 is FQNEAQ in the germline V gene. Trimming at V came to 5 bases and at J to 2 bases, leaving 15 bases not matched to a gene. CDR3 length equals 17 residues. This chain's CDR3 is CASSPPGGGVEAYEQYF. CDR3 coding DNA: TGTGCCAGCAGCCCCCCGGGTGGGGGGGTCGAGGCCTACGAGCAGTACTTC.

The chain is built from TRBV9 and TRBJ2-7, with TRBD2 matching over 8 bases. This CDR3 comprises 15 residues. Trimming took 0 bases from V and 4 from J; bases not matched to a gene: 6. The germline gives CDR1 SGDLS, CDR2 YYNGEE. The CDR3 DNA is TGTGCCAGCAGCGTAGGGGCTAGCGGGCTTTACGAGCAGTACTTC. Protein: CASSVGASGLYEQYF.

This clone appeared a few times. The V gene is TRBV7-9, the J gene TRBJ2-7; TRBD1 matches at 8 bases. CDR3 length equals 16 residues. Losses at the gene ends were 2 bases for V and 7 bases for J; bases not matched to a gene: 13. Per germline, CDR1 SEHNR and CDR2 FQNEAQ (reference sequence). The CDR3 sequence: CASSLHRGDVRWEQYF. The CDR3 nucleotides read TGTGCCAGCAGCTTACACAGGGGGGACGTTCGTTGGGAGCAGTACTTC.

The chain uses TRBV6-1 and TRBJ1-1, with a weak D call TRBD1 (5 bases). The V end lost 0 bases, the J end lost 10 bases, and 9 bases lay between the germline ends. The CDR3 covers 12 residues. Germline CDR1 reads MNHNS; CDR2 reads SASEGT. DNA for the CDR3: TGTGCCAGCAGTGAAGCAGGCAGGGCAGCTTTCTTT. Protein: CASSEAGRAAFF.

CDR3 protein: CASSQPKLTTGTGGLYF. Written as DNA, the CDR3 is TGCGCCAGCAGCCAGCCTAAACTCACTACCGGGACAGGGGGTTTGTACTTC. This chain links TRBV4-1 with TRBJ2-4; 11 nucleotides agree with TRBD1. The CDR3 is 17 residues long. Germline V lookup: CDR1 MGHRA, CDR2 YSYEKL. After removal of 3 bases from V and 15 bases from J, the junction contained 19 bases not matched to a gene.

The chain uses TRBV4-3 and TRBJ2-4, with 7 bases fitting TRBD1. The CDR3 has 15 amino acids. J was trimmed by 1 base and V by 3 bases; bases with no gene match: 3. Germline V gene sequence: CDR1 LGHNA, CDR2 YSLEER. In DNA, the CDR3 is TGCGCCAGCAGCCATACAGGGGACGCCAAAAACATTCAGTACTTC. Its translation is CASSHTGDAKNIQYF.

V gene TRBV30 combines with J gene TRBJ2-3; TRBD1 might be the D (6 bases). Germline loops: CDR1 GTSNPN, CDR2 SVGIG (reference sequence). V lost 0 bases and J 1 base, leaving 11 bases between the germline ends. This CDR3 is 15 amino acids long. The CDR3 nucleotides are TGTGCCTGGAGTGTAGGGGGAGTCGGCACAGATACGCAGTATTTT. It yields the protein CAWSVGGVGTDTQYF.

The gene calls are TRBV18 and TRBJ1-6; D not certain. The CDR3 is 14 residues long. CDR1 and CDR2 (germline): KGHSH, LQKENI. The V gene lost 2 bases and the J gene lost 7 bases, with 9 bases spanning the gap. The CDR3 nucleotides are TGTGCCAGCTCACCATCCCAGGTCAATTCACCCCTCCACTTT. Translation: CASSPSQVNSPLHF.